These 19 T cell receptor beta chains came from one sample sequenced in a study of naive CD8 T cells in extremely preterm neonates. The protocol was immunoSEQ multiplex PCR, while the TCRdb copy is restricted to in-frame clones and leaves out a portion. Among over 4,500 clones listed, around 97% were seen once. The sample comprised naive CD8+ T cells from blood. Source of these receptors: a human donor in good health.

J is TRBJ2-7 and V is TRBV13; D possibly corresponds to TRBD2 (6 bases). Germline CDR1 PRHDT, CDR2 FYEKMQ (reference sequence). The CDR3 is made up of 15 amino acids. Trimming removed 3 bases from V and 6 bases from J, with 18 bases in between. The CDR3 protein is CASSFSEGGGREQYF. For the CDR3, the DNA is TGTGCCAGCAGCTTCTCCGAGGGAGGCGGCCGCGAGCAGTACTTC.

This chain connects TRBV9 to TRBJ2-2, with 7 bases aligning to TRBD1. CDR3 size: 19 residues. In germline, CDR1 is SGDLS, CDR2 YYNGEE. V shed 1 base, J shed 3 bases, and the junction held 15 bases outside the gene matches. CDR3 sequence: CASSVYPLIPGTDTGELFF. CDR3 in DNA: TGTGCCAGCAGCGTATATCCTCTCATCCCAGGGACAGACACCGGGGAGCTGTTTTTT.

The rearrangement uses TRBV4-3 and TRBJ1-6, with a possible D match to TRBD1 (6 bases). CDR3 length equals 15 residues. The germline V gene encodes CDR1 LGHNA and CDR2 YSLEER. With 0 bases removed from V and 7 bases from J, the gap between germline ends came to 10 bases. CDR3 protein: CASSQDGGRNSPLHF. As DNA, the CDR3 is TGCGCCAGCAGCCAAGATGGGGGCAGAAATTCACCCCTCCACTTT.

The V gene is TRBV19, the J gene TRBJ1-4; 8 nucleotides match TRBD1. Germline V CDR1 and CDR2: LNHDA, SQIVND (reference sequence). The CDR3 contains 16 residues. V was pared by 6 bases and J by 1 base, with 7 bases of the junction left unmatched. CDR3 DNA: TGTGCCAGTAGAACGGTTACAGGGGGAACTAATGAAAAACTGTTTTTT. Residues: CASRTVTGGTNEKLFF. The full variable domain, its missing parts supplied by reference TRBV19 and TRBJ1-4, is DGGITQSPKYLFRKEGQNVTLSCEQNLNHDAMYWYRQDPGQGLRLIYYSQIVNDFQKGDIAEGYSVSREKKESFPLTVTSAQKNPTAFYLCASRTVTGGTNEKLFFGSGTQLSVL.

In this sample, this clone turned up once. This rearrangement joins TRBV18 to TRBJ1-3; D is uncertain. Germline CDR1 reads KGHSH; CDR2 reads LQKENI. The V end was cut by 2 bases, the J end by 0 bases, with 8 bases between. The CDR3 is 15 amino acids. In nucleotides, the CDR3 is TGTGCCAGCTCACCATCCCAGGCCTCTGGAAACACCATATATTTT. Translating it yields CASSPSQASGNTIYF.

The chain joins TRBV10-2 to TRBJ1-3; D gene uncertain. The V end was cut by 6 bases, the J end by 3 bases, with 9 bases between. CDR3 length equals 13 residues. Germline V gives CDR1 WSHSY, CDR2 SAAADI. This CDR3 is CASRTEIGNTIYF. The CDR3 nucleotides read TGCGCCAGCAGAACAGAGATTGGAAACACCATATATTTT.

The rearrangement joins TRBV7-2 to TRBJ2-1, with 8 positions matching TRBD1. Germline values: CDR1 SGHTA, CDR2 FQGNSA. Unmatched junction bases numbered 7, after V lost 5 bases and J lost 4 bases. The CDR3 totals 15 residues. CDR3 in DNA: TGTGCCAGCAGCGACAGGGGTTTAGTATACAATGAGCAGTTCTTC. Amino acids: CASSDRGLVYNEQFF.

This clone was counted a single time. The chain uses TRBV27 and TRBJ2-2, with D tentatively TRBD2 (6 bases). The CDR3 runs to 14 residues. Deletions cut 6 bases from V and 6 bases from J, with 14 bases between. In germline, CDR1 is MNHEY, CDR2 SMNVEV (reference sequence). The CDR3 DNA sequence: TGTGCCAGCAGGCCGCTAGCGTTGGCCGGGGAGCTGTTTTTT. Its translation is CASRPLALAGELFF.

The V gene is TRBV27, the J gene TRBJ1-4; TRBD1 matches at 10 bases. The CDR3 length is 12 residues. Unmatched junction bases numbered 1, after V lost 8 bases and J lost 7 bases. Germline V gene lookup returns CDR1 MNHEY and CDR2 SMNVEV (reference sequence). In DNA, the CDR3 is TGTGCCAGCCGGGACAGGGGTGAAAAACTGTTTTTT. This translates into CASRDRGEKLFF. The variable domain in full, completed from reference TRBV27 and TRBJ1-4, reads EAQVTQNPRYLITVTGKKLTVTCSQNMNHEYMSWYRQDPGLGLRQIYYSMNVEVTDKGDVPEGYKVSRKEKRNFPLILESPSPNQTSLYFCASRDRGEKLFFGSGTQLSVL.

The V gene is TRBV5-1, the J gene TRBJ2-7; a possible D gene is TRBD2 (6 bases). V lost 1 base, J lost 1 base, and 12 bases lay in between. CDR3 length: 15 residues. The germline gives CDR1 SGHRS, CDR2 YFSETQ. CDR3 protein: CASSLTRRDSYEQYF. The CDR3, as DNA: TGCGCCAGCAGCTTGACCCGGCGGGATTCCTACGAGCAGTACTTC. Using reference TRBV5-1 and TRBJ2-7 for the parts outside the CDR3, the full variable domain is KAGVTQTPRYLIKTRGQQVTLSCSPISGHRSVSWYQQTPGQGLQFLFEYFSETQRNKGNFPGRFSGRQFSNSRSEMNVSTLELGDSALYLCASSLTRRDSYEQYFGPGTRLTVT.

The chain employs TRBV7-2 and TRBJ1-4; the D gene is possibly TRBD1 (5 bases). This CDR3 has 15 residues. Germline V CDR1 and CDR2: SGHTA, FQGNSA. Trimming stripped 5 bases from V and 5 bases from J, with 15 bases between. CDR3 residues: CASSLQGVLNEKLFF. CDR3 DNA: TGTGCCAGCAGCCTTCAAGGGGTCCTCAATGAAAAACTGTTTTTT.

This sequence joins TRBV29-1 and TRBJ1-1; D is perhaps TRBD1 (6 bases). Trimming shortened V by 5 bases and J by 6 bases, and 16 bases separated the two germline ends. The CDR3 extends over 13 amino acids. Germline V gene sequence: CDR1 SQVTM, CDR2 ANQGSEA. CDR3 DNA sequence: TGCAGCGTTCCTAGGGACCCAGGGGCTGAAGCTTTCTTT. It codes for CSVPRDPGAEAFF.

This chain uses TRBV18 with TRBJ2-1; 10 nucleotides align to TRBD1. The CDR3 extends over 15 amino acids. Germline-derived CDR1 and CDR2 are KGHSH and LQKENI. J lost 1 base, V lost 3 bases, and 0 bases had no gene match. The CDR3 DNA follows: TGTGCCAGCTCACCGGACAGGGGGTCCTACAATGAGCAGTTCTTC. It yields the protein CASSPDRGSYNEQFF.

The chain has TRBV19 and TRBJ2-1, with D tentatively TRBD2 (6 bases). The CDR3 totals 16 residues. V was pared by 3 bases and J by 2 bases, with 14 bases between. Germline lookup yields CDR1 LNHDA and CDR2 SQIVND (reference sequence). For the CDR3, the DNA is TGTGCCAGTAGTATCGGTTTGGCGGGGCCCTACAATGAGCAGTTCTTC. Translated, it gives CASSIGLAGPYNEQFF.

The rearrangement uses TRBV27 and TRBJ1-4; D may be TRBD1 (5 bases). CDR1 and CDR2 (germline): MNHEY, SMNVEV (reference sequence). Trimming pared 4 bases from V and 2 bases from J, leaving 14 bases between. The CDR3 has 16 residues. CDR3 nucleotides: TGTGCCAGCAGTTCGACAGTAGGTCGCACTAATGAAAAACTGTTTTTT. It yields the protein CASSSTVGRTNEKLFF. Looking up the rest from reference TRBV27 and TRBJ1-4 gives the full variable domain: EAQVTQNPRYLITVTGKKLTVTCSQNMNHEYMSWYRQDPGLGLRQIYYSMNVEVTDKGDVPEGYKVSRKEKRNFPLILESPSPNQTSLYFCASSSTVGRTNEKLFFGSGTQLSVL.

The CDR3 DNA reads as TGTGCCAGCAGCCGAAAGAGTTCCTACAATGAGCAGTTCTTC. Protein sequence: CASSRKSSYNEQFF. The J gene is TRBJ2-1, the V gene TRBV7-9; D unresolved. V was cut by 5 bases and J by 1 base, with 9 bases left in between. CDR1 SEHNR and CDR2 FQNEAQ come from the germline V gene (reference sequence). CDR3 length: 14 amino acids. The variable domain in full, with the rest retrieved from reference TRBV7-9 and TRBJ2-1, is DTGVSQNPRHKITKRGQNVTFRCDPISEHNRLYWYRQTLGQGPEFLTYFQNEAQLEKSRLLSDRFSAERPKGSFSTLEIQRTEQGDSAMYLCASSRKSSYNEQFFGPGTRLTVL.

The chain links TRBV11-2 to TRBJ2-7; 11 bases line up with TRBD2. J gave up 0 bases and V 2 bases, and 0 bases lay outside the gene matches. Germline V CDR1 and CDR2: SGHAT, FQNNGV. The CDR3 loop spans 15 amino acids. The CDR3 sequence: CASSLLAGGSYEQYF. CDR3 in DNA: TGTGCCAGCAGCTTACTAGCGGGGGGCTCCTACGAGCAGTACTTC.

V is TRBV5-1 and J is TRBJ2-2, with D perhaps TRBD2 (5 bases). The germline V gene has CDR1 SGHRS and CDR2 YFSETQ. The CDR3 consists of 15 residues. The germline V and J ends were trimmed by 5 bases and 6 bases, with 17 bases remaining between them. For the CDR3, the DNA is TGCGCCAGCAGTCACGGCGGACTGGACGCCGGGGAGCTGTTTTTT. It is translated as CASSHGGLDAGELFF.

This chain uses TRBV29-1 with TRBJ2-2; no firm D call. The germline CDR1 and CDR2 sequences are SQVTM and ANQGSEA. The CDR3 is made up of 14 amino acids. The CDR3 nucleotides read TGCACCTTTCTAGGTATTCTTAACACCGGGGAGCTGTTTTTT. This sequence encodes CTFLGILNTGELFF.